This T cell receptor (beta chain) emerged from a study of T cells in Graves' hyperthyroidism and ophthalmopathy. Amplified TCR beta CDR3 regions derived from RNA transcripts. An initial round of RT-PCR targeting the TCR CDR3 relied on the HTBI primer set. One entry per CDR3 protein, called by TCRdb with MiXCR from the multiplex PCR reads. The repertoire holds around 800,000 distinct CDR3 sequences, with 38% as singletons. Germline CDR1 is ENHRY and CDR2 is SYGVKD. This CDR3 spans 16 amino acids. V shed 3 bases and J shed 5 bases, with 16 bases lying between them. This sequence joins TRBV10-3 and TRBJ2-2, with a possible D match to TRBD1 (6 bases). The clonotype originates from a man in his late teens or twenties with Graves' hyperthyroidism. The material sequenced was blood. CDR3 amino acids: CAISDNYRTVTGELFF. CDR3 nucleotides: TGTGCCATCAGTGATAATTACCGGACAGTGACCGGGGAGCTGTTTTTT.